This entry features one TCR beta chain sequence. The antigen remains unidentified. With 60 Vbeta and 13 Jbeta primers, the PCR was carried out. Repertoires were generated with immunoSEQ multiplex PCR, while TCRdb's copy carries only in-frame clones and drops some. The specimen's table records 130,000 or so clones. The germline gives CDR1 LGHNA, CDR2 YSLEER. The CDR3 sequence is 18 residues long. Trimming at V came to 1 base and at J to 1 base, leaving 11 bases not matched to a gene. This entry belongs to a study of cytomegalovirus exposure and HLA in healthy donors. The study, taken as a whole, reports: CMV serostatus was the only immune exposure information that was available. With further analysis later on, most CMV-associated TCR beta chains appeared HLA-restricted. Across donors, most TCRs were seen rarely, yet some public ones were widespread. What was likely a sequencing artifact was a cluster of highly shared sequence variants.

Sequencing input: PBMCs. The chain carries TRBV4-3 and TRBJ2-3, with TRBD1 matching over 7 bases. The sequence came from a woman aged 40 to 55 in good health and CMV-seronegative. CDR3 sequence: CASSQVYLRGRGTDTQYF. The CDR3, as DNA: TGCGCCAGCAGCCAAGTATATTTAAGGGGGCGAGGCACAGATACGCAGTATTTT.